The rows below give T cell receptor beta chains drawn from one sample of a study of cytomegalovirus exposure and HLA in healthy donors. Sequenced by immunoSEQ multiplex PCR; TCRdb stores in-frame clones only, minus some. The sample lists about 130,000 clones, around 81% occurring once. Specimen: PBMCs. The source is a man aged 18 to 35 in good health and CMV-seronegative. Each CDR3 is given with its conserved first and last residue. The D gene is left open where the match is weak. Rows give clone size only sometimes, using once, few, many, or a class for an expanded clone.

CDR3 protein: CASGPAGLYYNEQFF
CDR3 DNA: TGTGCCAGTGGCCCCGCGGGGCTGTATTACAATGAGCAGTTCTTC
clone size: few
J gene: TRBJ2-1
V gene: TRBV5-4
D gene: NA

CDR3 protein: CAISGDQGGRETQYF
CDR3 DNA: TGTGCCATCAGTGGTGACCAAGGGGGACGGGAGACCCAGTACTTC
clone size: NA
J gene: TRBJ2-5
V gene: TRBV10-3
D gene: NA

CDR3 protein: CASSLQPGDYGYTF
CDR3 DNA: TGTGCCAGCAGCTTACAGCCTGGAGACTATGGCTACACCTTC
clone size: once
J gene: TRBJ1-2
V gene: TRBV7-2
D gene: NA

CDR3 protein: CASSQDLAGLNEKLFF
CDR3 DNA: TGCGCCAGCAGCCAAGATTTGGCAGGCCTCAATGAAAAACTGTTTTTT
clone size: NA
J gene: TRBJ1-4
V gene: TRBV4-3
D gene: NA

CDR3 protein: CASSQATGNYGYTF
CDR3 DNA: TGCGCCAGCAGCCAAGCAACAGGGAACTATGGCTACACCTTC
clone size: NA
J gene: TRBJ1-2
V gene: TRBV4-3
D gene: NA

CDR3 protein: CASSPTPSWISGVPDTQYF
CDR3 DNA: TGTGCCAGCAGCCCCACCCCCTCATGGATTAGCGGGGTGCCAGATACGCAGTATTTT
clone size: NA
J gene: TRBJ2-3
V gene: TRBV7-3
D gene: TRBD2

CDR3 protein: CASDRPTGFDGYTF
CDR3 DNA: TGTGCCAGCGATAGACCGACAGGGTTTGATGGCTACACCTTC
clone size: NA
J gene: TRBJ1-2
V gene: TRBV6-1
D gene: TRBD1

CDR3 protein: CAWTWEDYGYTF
CDR3 DNA: TGTGCCTGGACATGGGAGGACTATGGCTACACCTTC
clone size: NA
J gene: TRBJ1-2
V gene: TRBV30
D gene: NA

CDR3 protein: CASSYTGSNTEAFF
CDR3 DNA: TGTGCCAGCAGTTACACAGGTTCGAACACTGAAGCTTTCTTT
clone size: few
J gene: TRBJ1-1
V gene: TRBV6-5
D gene: NA

CDR3 protein: CASSYFRTGRHGYTF
CDR3 DNA: TGTGCCAGCAGTTACTTCAGGACAGGGAGACATGGCTACACCTTC
clone size: NA
J gene: TRBJ1-2
V gene: TRBV6-5
D gene: TRBD1

CDR3 protein: CAWTGQGAGGYTF
CDR3 DNA: TGTGCCTGGACAGGACAGGGGGCAGGAGGCTACACCTTC
clone size: NA
J gene: TRBJ1-2
V gene: TRBV30
D gene: TRBD1

CDR3 protein: CASSMYRETYEQYF
CDR3 DNA: TGTGCCAGTAGTATGTACAGGGAAACCTACGAGCAGTACTTC
clone size: NA
J gene: TRBJ2-7
V gene: TRBV19
D gene: NA

CDR3 protein: CASSLEQVGYGYTF
CDR3 DNA: TGCGCCAGCAGCCTAGAACAGGTGGGCTATGGCTACACCTTC
clone size: NA
J gene: TRBJ1-2
V gene: TRBV4-3
D gene: NA

CDR3 protein: CASRSGGMNGYTF
CDR3 DNA: TGTGCCAGCCGCTCCGGGGGGATGAATGGCTACACCTTC
clone size: NA
J gene: TRBJ1-2
V gene: TRBV27
D gene: NA

CDR3 protein: CASSQEAGGPHNEQFF
CDR3 DNA: TGTGCCAGCAGCCAAGAAGCGGGGGGGCCCCACAATGAGCAGTTCTTC
clone size: NA
J gene: TRBJ2-1
V gene: TRBV4-2
D gene: TRBD2

CDR3 protein: CAWSLGLASTDTQYF
CDR3 DNA: TGTGCCTGGAGTCTTGGACTAGCGAGCACAGATACGCAGTATTTT
clone size: NA
J gene: TRBJ2-3
V gene: TRBV30
D gene: TRBD2

CDR3 protein: CASSESRRGAADTQYF
CDR3 DNA: TGTGCCAGCAGTGAATCTCGCAGGGGGGCGGCAGATACGCAGTATTTT
clone size: NA
J gene: TRBJ2-3
V gene: TRBV6-4
D gene: NA

CDR3 protein: CASSYITGPQETQYF
CDR3 DNA: TGTGCCAGCAGCTACATTACAGGGCCTCAAGAGACCCAGTACTTC
clone size: NA
J gene: TRBJ2-5
V gene: TRBV7-8
D gene: NA

CDR3 protein: CASGLAGGQETQYF
CDR3 DNA: TGTGCCTCGGGACTAGCGGGGGGGCAAGAGACCCAGTACTTC
clone size: NA
J gene: TRBJ2-5
V gene: TRBV10-3
D gene: TRBD2

CDR3 protein: CASSYSSGHNTEAFF
CDR3 DNA: TGTGCCAGCAGTTACTCGAGCGGGCATAACACTGAAGCTTTCTTT
clone size: NA
J gene: TRBJ1-1
V gene: TRBV6-5
D gene: NA

CDR3 protein: CASEPGSTGNTIYF
CDR3 DNA: TGTGCCAGCGAACCAGGGTCAACTGGAAACACCATATATTTT
clone size: NA
J gene: TRBJ1-3
V gene: TRBV6-1
D gene: NA

CDR3 protein: CASRRGRETYEQYF
CDR3 DNA: TGTGCCAGCAGGCGGGGCAGGGAAACCTACGAGCAGTACTTC
clone size: NA
J gene: TRBJ2-7
V gene: TRBV5-8
D gene: NA

CDR3 protein: CASSLSRGQGAGNTIYF
CDR3 DNA: TGTGCCAGCAGCCTAAGTAGGGGACAGGGAGCAGGAAACACCATATATTTT
clone size: NA
J gene: TRBJ1-3
V gene: TRBV9
D gene: TRBD1

CDR3 protein: CASSPGGERNYGYTF
CDR3 DNA: TGTGCCAGCAGCCCAGGGGGCGAACGGAACTATGGCTACACCTTC
clone size: once
J gene: TRBJ1-2
V gene: TRBV7-9
D gene: TRBD1